The rows below give T cell receptor beta chains drawn from one sample of a study of human T cells and chemical hapten exposure. TCRdb independently ran MiXCR on the RACE reads; one entry per CDR3 protein. The sample includes roughly 380,000 distinct CDR3 sequences, approximately 5.1% seen only once; the top ten take approximately 2.8%. Sequenced here: whole blood, sampled in connection with sensitization to the hapten diphenylcyclopropenone (DPC). These receptors were collected from a woman in her 50s with alopecia areata. Some clones in this sample may be carry-over from other donors' samples. Both conserved end residues are part of each CDR3. The D gene is left open where the match is weak. Some rows have no size entry. The others give once, few or many, or a class for an expanded clone.

v_call	clone_size	j_call	d_call	cdr3_aa	cdr3_nt
TRBV29-1	many	TRBJ2-7	TRBD2	CSVETSGNYEQYF	TGCAGCGTTGAGACTAGCGGGAACTATGAGCAGTACTTC
TRBV30	many	TRBJ1-2	NA	CAWSVGQVSNYGYTF	TGTGCCTGGAGTGTCGGGCAGGTCTCTAACTATGGCTACACCTTC
TRBV13	many	TRBJ2-3	TRBD2	CASSLRSTSGRRSTDTQYF	TGTGCCAGCAGCTTGCGGTCGACTAGCGGGAGGAGGAGCACAGATACGCAGTATTTT
TRBV18	NA	TRBJ1-5	TRBD1	CASSPGTGRGQPQHF	TGTGCCAGCTCACCCGGGACAGGGCGAGGACAGCCCCAGCATTTT
TRBV5-6	NA	TRBJ2-3	NA	CASSEPGRGPDTQYF	TGTGCCAGCAGCGAGCCGGGTAGGGGCCCAGATACGCAGTATTTT
TRBV20-1	few	TRBJ2-1	NA	CSTGLAAYNEQFF	TGCAGTACTGGACTTGCTGCCTACAATGAGCAGTTCTTC
TRBV12-3/TRBV12-4	many	TRBJ1-1	TRBD1	CASSGDSLEAFF	TGTGCCAGCAGTGGGGACAGTCTGGAAGCTTTCTTT
TRBV4-3	NA	TRBJ1-4	NA	CASSQEGRENEKLFF	TGCGCCAGCAGCCAAGAAGGCAGGGAGAATGAAAAACTGTTTTTT
TRBV28	NA	TRBJ2-5	NA	CASSLLAGQGTQYF	TGTGCCAGCAGTTTACTGGCAGGGCAGGGGACCCAGTACTTC
TRBV5-1	many	TRBJ1-2	TRBD1	CASSLGQGAPDGYTF	TGCGCCAGCAGCTTGGGACAGGGGGCGCCGGATGGCTACACCTTC
TRBV4-3	many	TRBJ2-1	TRBD2	CASSQSSGNYNEQFF	TGCGCCAGCAGCCAATCTAGCGGAAATTACAATGAGCAGTTCTTC
TRBV13	few	TRBJ2-3	NA	CASSLALAGTQYF	TGTGCCAGCAGCTTAGCGCTAGCAGGCACGCAGTATTTT
TRBV20-1	few	TRBJ1-3	NA	CSPISPSRIDTIYF	TGCAGTCCGATCTCCCCGAGCAGGATTGACACCATATATTTT
TRBV21-1	many	TRBJ2-5	NA	CASSKEGPPGQRYQETQYF	TGTGCCAGCAGCAAAGAGGGGCCCCCGGGACAGCGGTACCAAGAGACCCAGTACTTC
TRBV9	many	TRBJ1-1	NA	CASSERQETEAFF	TGTGCCAGCAGCGAACGACAGGAGACTGAAGCTTTCTTT
TRBV29-1	many	TRBJ2-3	NA	CSVAPRLVEAQYF	TGCAGCGTTGCCCCCCGCCTGGTTGAGGCGCAGTATTTT
TRBV29-1	few	TRBJ2-4	NA	CTHGDSFLAKNIQYF	TGCACCCACGGCGACAGTTTCCTAGCCAAAAACATTCAGTACTTC
TRBV3-1	many	TRBJ1-6	NA	CASSQDGASSYNSPLHF	TGTGCCAGCAGCCAAGATGGGGCGAGCTCCTATAATTCACCCCTCCACTTT
TRBV12-3/TRBV12-4	NA	TRBJ2-1	TRBD2	CASSVNGLAGGWQFF	TGTGCCAGCAGTGTAAACGGACTAGCGGGAGGGTGGCAGTTCTTC
TRBV7-9	many	TRBJ2-5	NA	CASSRSRSGETQYF	TGTGCCAGCAGCCGCAGTCGCTCGGGAGAGACCCAGTACTTC
TRBV29-1	few	TRBJ2-1	TRBD2	CSVGGGLAITYNEQFF	TGCAGCGTTGGGGGGGGACTAGCGATAACTTACAATGAGCAGTTCTTC
TRBV12-3/TRBV12-4	NA	TRBJ2-4	TRBD2	CATGGDKNIQYF	TGTGCCACTGGGGGGGACAAAAACATTCAGTACTTC
TRBV9	many	TRBJ2-2	NA	CASSVAGSVTGELFF	TGTGCCAGCAGCGTAGCAGGGTCGGTCACCGGGGAGCTGTTTTTT
TRBV11-3	NA	TRBJ2-1	TRBD2	CASSLQWRGGHNEQFF	TGTGCCAGCAGCTTACAGTGGCGGGGGGGCCACAATGAGCAGTTCTTC
TRBV7-2	NA	TRBJ2-3	NA	CASSLAIQGTDTQYF	TGTGCCAGCAGCTTAGCGATACAGGGAACAGATACGCAGTATTTT
TRBV6-5	many	TRBJ2-3	TRBD2	CASSYRTSSDTQYF	TGTGCCAGCAGTTACCGGACTAGTTCAGATACGCAGTATTTT
TRBV5-1	many	TRBJ2-1	TRBD2	CASSLGAGVGEQFF	TGCGCCAGCAGCTTGGGTGCGGGGGTAGGGGAGCAGTTCTTC
TRBV3-1	NA	TRBJ2-3	TRBD2	CASSPFLPGGEGGTQYF	TGTGCCAGCAGCCCCTTCCTCCCGGGGGGTGAGGGAGGTACGCAGTATTTT
TRBV10-3	NA	TRBJ1-2	NA	CAISSGAGEGYGYTF	TGTGCCATCAGTTCCGGAGCAGGCGAGGGCTATGGCTACACCTTC
TRBV28	many	TRBJ2-1	TRBD2	CASSAGGGFHNEQFF	TGTGCCAGCAGCGCCGGGGGGGGCTTCCACAATGAGCAGTTCTTC
TRBV2	many	TRBJ2-3	NA	CASSGSGVRADTQYF	TGTGCCAGCAGTGGGTCGGGGGTCCGGGCAGATACGCAGTATTTT
TRBV27	many	TRBJ1-1	TRBD1	CASSSRKGAPEAFF	TGTGCCAGCAGTTCGAGAAAGGGGGCCCCTGAAGCTTTCTTT
TRBV5-1	NA	TRBJ1-1	NA	CASSHGREGRAFF	TGCGCCAGCTCTCACGGCAGGGAGGGGCGGGCTTTCTTT
TRBV5-6	many	TRBJ2-7	NA	CASSPAGATDEQYF	TGTGCCAGCAGCCCGGCCGGGGCCACGGACGAGCAGTACTTC
TRBV4-1	many	TRBJ2-6	NA	CASSQVRRSGANVLTF	TGCGCCAGCAGCCAAGTCCGTCGCTCTGGGGCCAACGTCCTGACTTTC
TRBV6-1	many	TRBJ2-4	NA	CASTSSGLAKNIQYF	TGTGCCAGCACGTCGAGCGGCTTAGCCAAAAACATTCAGTACTTC
TRBV5-4	NA	TRBJ1-1	TRBD1	CASSVDRGLNTEAFF	TGTGCCAGCAGCGTTGACAGGGGTTTGAACACTGAAGCTTTCTTT
TRBV29-1	many	TRBJ1-6	NA	CSVHDRVGPLHF	TGCAGCGTCCACGACAGAGTTGGACCCCTCCACTTT
TRBV5-1	many	TRBJ2-3	TRBD2	CASSLGLAGAPDTQYF	TGCGCCAGCAGCTTGGGACTAGCGGGAGCCCCAGATACGCAGTATTTT
TRBV29-1	many	TRBJ2-3	NA	CSVWKSLTDTQYF	TGCAGCGTTTGGAAGTCTCTCACAGATACGCAGTATTTT
TRBV4-1	few	TRBJ2-5	NA	CASSQDPRTQYF	TGCGCCAGCAGCCAAGATCCAAGGACCCAGTACTTC
TRBV28	many	TRBJ2-7	NA	CASSFRGRGEQYF	TGTGCCAGCAGTTTTAGGGGAAGGGGCGAGCAGTACTTC
TRBV6-1	NA	TRBJ1-1	NA	CASSGPGRMNTEAFF	TGTGCCAGCAGTGGGCCGGGACGCATGAACACTGAAGCTTTCTTT
TRBV6-2/TRBV6-3	many	TRBJ1-1	NA	CASSYSPGSTEAFF	TGTGCCAGCAGTTACTCGCCAGGGAGTACTGAAGCTTTCTTT
TRBV12-3/TRBV12-4	few	TRBJ1-5	NA	CASSLVLGGSNQPQHF	TGTGCCAGCAGTTTAGTACTAGGGGGTAGCAATCAGCCCCAGCATTTT
TRBV6-5	many	TRBJ2-3	TRBD2	CASSVSSGTPGDTQYF	TGTGCCAGCAGTGTTTCTAGCGGTACCCCCGGGGATACGCAGTATTTT
TRBV5-5	NA	TRBJ1-1	NA	CASSLQVGATEAFF	TGTGCCAGCAGCTTGCAGGTAGGGGCCACTGAAGCTTTCTTT
TRBV7-2	few	TRBJ2-7	NA	CASSLEGGWNSYEQYF	TGTGCCAGCAGCTTAGAGGGCGGGTGGAACTCCTACGAGCAGTACTTC
TRBV4-2	many	TRBJ2-3	TRBD2	CASSLQRGGAGDTQYF	TGTGCCAGCAGCCTTCAACGGGGGGGGGCAGGGGATACGCAGTATTTT